This TCR beta chain originates from a study of CD8 T cells in ankylosing spondylitis. Details on this clonotype: What it binds is not known.

Study-level findings and limits: Some of these motif variants have turned up before, in reports on reactive arthritis synovial fluid and blood. Ankylosing spondylitis blood appeared to carry a characteristic TCR beta motif of several highly homologous variants.

TCRdb recomputed calls from the 5' RACE reads with MiXCR, one row per CDR3 protein. In the table there are about 150,000 distinct CDR3 sequences, 30% to 40% of which are singletons. The CDR3 extends over 14 amino acids. From germline, CDR1 is DFQATT and CDR2 SNEGSKA (reference sequence). The ends lost 5 bases at V and 1 base at J; junction bases unmatched: 3. The receptor was derived from a male donor with ankylosing spondylitis. The gene calls are TRBV20-1 and TRBJ2-3, with 10 nucleotides matching TRBD2. Sample: synovial fluid, either unsorted or a sorted T cell fraction (not recorded which). The CDR3 protein is CSACTSGGTDTQYF. As DNA, the CDR3 is TGCAGTGCTTGCACTAGCGGGGGCACAGATACGCAGTATTTT.